These 8 T cell receptor beta chains were all obtained from the same sample, sequenced in a study of regulatory T cells in long-lasting Graves disease. CDR3-region Arm-PCR and iRepertoire HTBI primers produced the TCR beta libraries. MiXCR, run by TCRdb on the multiplex PCR reads, gives a single entry per CDR3 protein. The data hold hundreds of thousands of distinct CDR3 sequences, with 16% observed a single time. Documented time point: newly diagnosed GD, antithyroid drugs for less than 3 months. The TCR library was made from RNA that had been extracted from PBMCs in TRIzol. Separately, the same data were catalogued under a study of T cells in Graves' hyperthyroidism and ophthalmopathy.

The specimen comprised peripheral blood mononuclear cells (PBMCs), sampled at new diagnosis, from a patient treated with antithyroid drugs. These TCRs come from a man aged 40-50 years with Graves disease.

The rearrangement uses TRBV10-3 and TRBJ2-7, with TRBD2 matching 14 bases. Per the germline V gene, CDR1 is ENHRY and CDR2 is SYGVKD. The CDR3 totals 17 residues. J gave up 5 bases and V 6 bases, and 12 bases lay outside the gene matches. Written as DNA, the CDR3 is TGTGCCATCAGAAACGGACTAGCGGGGGGATTGAGCCACGAGCAGTACTTC. Its translation is CAIRNGLAGGLSHEQYF.

This clonotype was counted many times. V and J are TRBV7-2 and TRBJ2-5, with D perhaps TRBD1 or TRBD2 (5 bases each). V was shortened by 0 bases and J by 9 bases, with 17 bases between the two germline ends. This CDR3 is 15 amino acids long. The germline V gene encodes CDR1 SGHTA and CDR2 FQGNSA. The CDR3 DNA follows: TGTGCCAGCAGCTTAGCGAGGGGACCGTTTGAGGCCCAGTACTTC. It encodes CASSLARGPFEAQYF.

This clonotype was detected ten times or more. The CDR3 region is CSASGRLPKVPRARGYMNEQFF. CDR3 nucleotides: TGCAGTGCTAGTGGGCGGCTGCCTAAGGTCCCCCGGGCGAGAGGGTACATGAATGAGCAGTTCTTC. The V gene is TRBV20-1, the J gene TRBJ2-1; D may be TRBD2 (5 bases). The V end lost 3 bases, the J end lost 7 bases, and 40 bases lay between the germline ends. The CDR3 spans 22 residues. Per the germline V gene, CDR1 is DFQATT and CDR2 is SNEGSKA (reference sequence).

This clonotype was detected ten times or more. V is TRBV4-3 and J is TRBJ2-7; a possible D gene is TRBD1 (5 bases). The CDR3 is 15 amino acids. Per the germline V gene, CDR1 is LGHNA and CDR2 is YSLEER. The V end was cut by 0 bases, the J end by 6 bases, with 15 bases between. CDR3 in amino acids: CASSQDQWTYSEQYF. CDR3 sequence (DNA): TGCGCCAGCAGCCAAGACCAATGGACATACAGCGAGCAGTACTTC.

This clonotype has a handful of counts. The chain uses TRBV6-1 and TRBJ2-2, with D perhaps TRBD1 (6 bases). This CDR3 has 14 residues. Germline assignment: CDR1 MNHNS and CDR2 SASEGT. Between the trimmed V and J ends, which lost 7 bases and 2 bases, there was a span of 11 bases. The CDR3 spells CASTWTANTGELFF. The CDR3 DNA follows: TGTGCCAGCACCTGGACAGCCAACACCGGGGAGCTGTTTTTT.

The V call is TRBV20-1, the J call TRBJ1-4; TRBD1 matches at 8 bases. Germline V CDR1 and CDR2: DFQATT, SNEGSKA (reference sequence). The CDR3 contains 15 residues. The V gene end was trimmed by 4 bases and the J gene end by 4 bases; junction bases not matched to a gene: 8. Here the CDR3 reads CSAMGETGVNEKLFF. CDR3 bases: TGCAGTGCTATGGGGGAGACAGGGGTTAATGAAAAACTGTTTTTT.

This clonotype was counted ten times or more. V gene TRBV20-1 combines with J gene TRBJ2-5; 9 nucleotides agree with TRBD1. This CDR3 spans 13 amino acids. Unmatched junction bases numbered 5, after V lost 5 bases and J lost 4 bases. Germline-derived CDR1 and CDR2 are DFQATT and SNEGSKA (reference sequence). The DNA for the CDR3 is TGCAGTGCTCCACAGGGGGCTCTAGAGACCCAGTACTTC. This encodes CSAPQGALETQYF.

This clonotype is a singleton in its sample. Given a much more abundant clone one base away, this may be a read error. This rearrangement joins TRBV12-3 or TRBV12-4 to TRBJ1-5; 7 positions match TRBD1. The CDR3 runs to 14 residues. The V segment lost 4 bases and the J segment 3 bases; nucleotides outside the gene matches: 3. This chain's CDR3 is CASSSGTDNQPQHF. CDR3 sequence (DNA): TGTGCCAGCAGTTCAGGGACAGACAATCAGCCCCAGCATTTT.